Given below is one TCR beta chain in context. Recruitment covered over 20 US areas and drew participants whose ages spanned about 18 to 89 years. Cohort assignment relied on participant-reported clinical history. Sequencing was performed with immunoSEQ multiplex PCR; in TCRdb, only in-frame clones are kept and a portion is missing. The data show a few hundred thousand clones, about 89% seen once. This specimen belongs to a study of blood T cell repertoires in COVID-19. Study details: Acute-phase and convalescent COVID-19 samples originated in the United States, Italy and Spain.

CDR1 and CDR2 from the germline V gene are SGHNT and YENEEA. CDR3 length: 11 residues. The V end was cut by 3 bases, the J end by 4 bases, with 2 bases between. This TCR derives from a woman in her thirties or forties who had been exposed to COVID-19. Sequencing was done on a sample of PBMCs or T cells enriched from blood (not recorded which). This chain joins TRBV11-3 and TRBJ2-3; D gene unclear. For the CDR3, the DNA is TGTGCCAGCAGCTTCTCAGATACGCAGTATTTT. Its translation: CASSFSDTQYF.